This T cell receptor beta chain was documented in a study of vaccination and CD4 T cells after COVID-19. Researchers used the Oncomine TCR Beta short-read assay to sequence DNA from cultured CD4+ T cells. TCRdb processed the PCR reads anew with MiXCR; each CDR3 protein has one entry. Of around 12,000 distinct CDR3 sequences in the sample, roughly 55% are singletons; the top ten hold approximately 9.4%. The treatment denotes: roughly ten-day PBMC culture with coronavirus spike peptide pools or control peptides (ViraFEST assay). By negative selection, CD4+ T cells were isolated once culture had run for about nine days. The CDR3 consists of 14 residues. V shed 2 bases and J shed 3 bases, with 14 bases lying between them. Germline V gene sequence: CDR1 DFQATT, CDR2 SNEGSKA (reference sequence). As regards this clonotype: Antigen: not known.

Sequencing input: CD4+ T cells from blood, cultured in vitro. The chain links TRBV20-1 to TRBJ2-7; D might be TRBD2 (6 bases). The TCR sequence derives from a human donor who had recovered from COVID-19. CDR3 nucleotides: TGCAGTGCTAGACCGACGGGGGACCACTACGAGCAGTACTTC. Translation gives CSARPTGDHYEQYF.